Listed below are T cell receptor beta chains from one sample, sequenced in a study of cytomegalovirus exposure and HLA in healthy donors. Assay used: immunoSEQ multiplex PCR; TCRdb lists only in-frame clones, some missing. Here the sample spans around 97,000 clones, 73% being singletons. The sample was PBMCs. Receptors originate from a man between 35 and 55 years old in good health and CMV-seronegative. CDR3s include the opening cysteine and the closing phenylalanine or tryptophan. The D gene is left open where the match is weak.

V	J	D	CDR3
TRBV15	TRBJ2-7	TRBD1	CATSRGFQGQGYEQYF
TRBV9	TRBJ2-2	NA	CASSALGGGKTGELFF
TRBV18	TRBJ1-2	NA	CASSPPGQKGGYTF
TRBV4-2	TRBJ2-3	TRBD2	CASSQLKAGDTADTQYF
TRBV27	TRBJ1-2	NA	CASTTTGGVRTVRGYTF
TRBV7-9	TRBJ1-1	TRBD1	CASSPRGQGADTEAFF
TRBV13	TRBJ2-7	TRBD1	CASTPDRGIEQYF
TRBV2	TRBJ1-2	NA	CASDREKNGYTF
TRBV28	TRBJ2-7	TRBD2	CASSSSSGRGGLEQYF
TRBV27	TRBJ1-2	NA	CASSRVANYGYTF
TRBV11-1	TRBJ2-7	TRBD2	CASSTSGGPGEQYF
TRBV27	TRBJ2-7	TRBD2	CASSPGLESYEQYF
TRBV10-3	TRBJ2-7	TRBD1	CAISRTGGVSYEQYF
TRBV2	TRBJ1-5	NA	CASSSGQHQPQHF
TRBV7-9	TRBJ2-7	NA	CASSQTGYEQYF
TRBV4-3	TRBJ2-7	TRBD2	CASSRIRTSGGSSYEQYF
TRBV15	TRBJ1-5	NA	CATSGGIYSNQPQHF
TRBV6-1	TRBJ2-2	NA	CASRSYPDTGELFF
TRBV7-2	TRBJ2-7	NA	CASSFGGAPWQQYF
TRBV2	TRBJ1-2	NA	CASSALETGSGGYTF
TRBV6-5	TRBJ2-3	TRBD2	CASSLGLAGMNTQYF
TRBV19	TRBJ1-6	NA	CASSIGDNSPLHF
TRBV6-5	TRBJ1-2	TRBD1	CASSYPTGTGFYGYTF
TRBV13	TRBJ2-3	NA	CASSFEGGTDTQYF
TRBV6-5	TRBJ2-2	TRBD2	CASSLAGTNTGELFF
TRBV5-6	TRBJ1-3	TRBD1	CASSYDRDSGNTIYF
TRBV13	TRBJ2-3	TRBD2	CASASGADTQYF
TRBV6-5	TRBJ2-7	NA	CASSYSDNDMDEQYF
TRBV23-1	TRBJ2-7	TRBD1	CASSQYRQGERCEQYF
TRBV5-4	TRBJ2-7	TRBD2	CASSLAGGAREQYF
TRBV7-9	TRBJ1-1	NA	CARTTWLGNTEAFF
TRBV7-2	TRBJ1-6	NA	CASSLNWGTPNSPLHF
TRBV6-5	TRBJ1-2	TRBD1	CASTGTGRGYTF
TRBV1	TRBJ2-3	NA	CTSSQEVGGADGDTQYF
TRBV10-3	TRBJ2-3	TRBD1	CAIKDRGEDTQYF
TRBV15	TRBJ1-3	NA	CATDPGLQQGNTIYF
TRBV5-6	TRBJ1-6	NA	CASSLGAGASLHF
TRBV7-9	TRBJ2-1	TRBD2	CASTPGLAVEQFF
TRBV5-4	TRBJ1-1	NA	CASSLEYGNTEAFF
TRBV29-1	TRBJ2-1	TRBD1	CSVEDGTGGNEQFF
TRBV19	TRBJ2-7	TRBD1	CASRNRGIGYEQYF
TRBV29-1	TRBJ2-7	NA	CSVEDSQGLRYEQYF
TRBV2	TRBJ2-7	NA	CASSATPWQGDEQYF
TRBV30	NA	NA	CAWSVTYEQYF
TRBV25-1	TRBJ2-3	TRBD2	CASSLAGEYTDTQYF
TRBV6-6	TRBJ2-7	NA	CASSPGEVRGEQYF